These T cell receptor beta chains were read from a single sample in a study of monozygotic twins with inflammatory bowel disease. TCRdb reprocessed the 5' RACE reads and keeps a single row for each CDR3 protein, giving no DNA. This repertoire includes 400,000 to 500,000 distinct CDR3 sequences. Sequenced input: blood. The receptors here all came from a human donor with ulcerative colitis or Crohn's disease, or a healthy co-twin of an affected twin (not recorded which). Both conserved end residues are part of each CDR3.

cdr3_length j_call v_call cdr3_aa
16 TRBJ2-1 TRBV11-2 CASSDPPGLSYNEQFF
13 TRBJ2-7 TRBV5-1 CASSLDRDYEQYF
11 TRBJ2-1 TRBV2 CASSEKDEQFF
15 TRBJ2-7 TRBV18 CASSPSDRGSYEQYF
15 TRBJ2-1 TRBV20-1 CSARGAGGHYNEQFF
14 TRBJ2-5 TRBV20-1 CSASVAGVGETQYF
15 TRBJ2-7 TRBV7-9 CASSPPSFPGGEQYF
14 TRBJ2-7 TRBV12-3/TRBV12-4 CASTQPGVGYEQYF
13 TRBJ2-1 TRBV29-1 CSVEDSSYNEQFF
16 TRBJ1-4 TRBV27 CASSLRSTFANEKLFF
13 TRBJ1-2 TRBV12-3/TRBV12-4 CASSKGPSRGYTF
14 TRBJ1-1 TRBV7-2 CASRTGRLNTEAFF
14 TRBJ2-2 TRBV6-4 CASSGAANTGELFF
13 TRBJ1-1 TRBV5-4 CASRRRGGTEAFF
17 TRBJ2-1 TRBV7-2 CASSLAGRVGSYNEQFF
14 TRBJ2-7 TRBV10-3 CAISEMDRTYEQYF
17 TRBJ2-6 TRBV3-1 CASSRQGQWYGANVLTF
15 TRBJ1-3 TRBV28 CASSLRLPSGNTIYF
14 TRBJ2-3 TRBV5-1 CASSTGQGGNTQYF
14 TRBJ1-6 TRBV3-1 CASSQSDYNSPLHF
14 TRBJ2-7 TRBV2 CASILTGGTYEQYF
14 TRBJ2-1 TRBV29-1 CSGGQGSSYNEQFF
16 TRBJ1-4 TRBV27 CASSLSAASTNEKLFF
18 TRBJ2-6 TRBV11-2 CASSPSDPTRPGANVLTF
15 TRBJ1-1 TRBV3-1 CASSQDAAGRTEAFF
19 TRBJ2-7 TRBV2 CASSEPGSGTYKTSYEQYF
15 TRBJ2-1 TRBV5-1 CASTPWTGGANEQFF
14 TRBJ1-6 TRBV18 CASSPGFGNSPLHF
14 TRBJ2-1 TRBV5-5 CASSFTTSYNEQFF
15 TRBJ2-7 TRBV3-1 CASSQDVSGGYEQYF
14 TRBJ1-6 TRBV5-1 CASSGGPRDSPLHF
15 TRBJ1-5 TRBV7-9 CASSGLGQGFQPQHF
14 TRBJ2-5 TRBV2 CASSEGGGTETQYF
17 TRBJ2-4 TRBV10-3 CAISEPGTSGIGNIQYF
15 TRBJ2-7 TRBV27 CASSEIGGGGYEQYF
15 TRBJ1-1 TRBV28 CASSLSPELGTEAFF
15 TRBJ2-1 TRBV6-1 CASSNTGISYNEQFF
15 TRBJ2-2 TRBV25-1 CASRSLGQGTGELFF
15 TRBJ1-5 TRBV19 CASSTGAGMVQPQHF
14 TRBJ2-3 TRBV19 CASSIDPSTDTQYF